The source of this TCR beta chain is a study of T cell repertoires in cytomegalovirus infection. Study details: Shared public TCR beta signatures pointed to both CMV infection and a matching HLA type. Findings of the study overall: Across the ex vivo response, the dominant clonotypes were HLA-C-restricted CMV-specific TCR beta clonotypes. Pooled public TCR beta family frequency picked out CMV carriers with the relevant HLA.

On this clonotype itself: What it binds is not known.

A single record per CDR3 protein comes from TCRdb applying MiXCR to the reads. The data show about 740,000 distinct CDR3 sequences, roughly a third seen once. Trimming removed 4 bases from V and 6 bases from J; junction bases left unmatched: 7. From germline, CDR1 is SGHDT and CDR2 YYEEEE. CDR3 length: 14 amino acids. The chain uses TRBV5-6 and TRBJ2-4, with 7 bases lining up with TRBD1. The clonotype was recovered from a human donor in good health (CMV status not recorded). Some clones in this sample may be carry-over from other donors' samples. The material sequenced was PBMCs. In nucleotides, the CDR3 is TGTGCCAGCAGCCTCCAGGGGGATAGAAACATTCAGTACTTC. This translates into CASSLQGDRNIQYF.